These 5 T cell receptor beta chains share one sample of origin, sequenced in a study of regulatory T cells in long-lasting Graves disease (dated by TCRdb to about 2021). Library prep was done by multiplex PCR. Sequenced on an Illumina HiSeq 4000. TCR beta libraries were built with iRepertoire HTBI primers and Arm-PCR amplification of CDR3 regions. TCRdb reanalyzed the raw reads on its own, using fastp at Q25 for trimming and MiXCR for clone calling, and kept in-frame beta chains. CDR3 protein duplicates are merged, each entry listing the most common genes and DNA. In this sample the table shows 300,000 to 400,000 distinct CDR3 sequences, around 20% of which occur a single time. The ten largest clonotypes hold 25% to 35% of the sample. This specimen's time point label, per the study, means: persistent/refractory GD, antithyroid drugs over 5 years with positive TRAb. For both TCR sequencing and RNA sequencing, RNA was extracted from PBMCs in TRIzol.

The starting material was peripheral blood mononuclear cells (PBMCs), obtained when the disease was refractory, from a patient treated with antithyroid drugs. Every receptor here comes from a female donor with Graves disease.

The table lists this clonotype with a few counts. This sequence joins TRBV2 and TRBJ1-5, with 11 bases aligning to TRBD1. Germline trimming cut 5 bases from V and 3 bases from J; bases unmatched to any gene: 6. Germline values: CDR1 SNHLY, CDR2 FYNNEI. This CDR3 region has 16 residues. Here the CDR3 DNA reads TGTGCCAGCAGTTTCGGGACAGGGGGTATCAATCAGCCCCAGCATTTT. Protein: CASSFGTGGINQPQHF.

This clonotype was counted at least ten times. This sequence joins TRBV6-1 and TRBJ2-7; D ambiguous. In germline, CDR1 is MNHNS, CDR2 SASEGT. The CDR3 covers 13 residues. Trimming removed 6 bases at V and 0 bases at J, with 9 bases between. CDR3: CASRSLSSYEQYF. Here the CDR3 DNA reads TGTGCCAGCAGGAGTCTGAGCTCCTACGAGCAGTACTTC.

This clonotype was observed a handful of times. This sequence joins TRBV7-3 and TRBJ1-1, with 11 bases fitting TRBD1. Germline CDR1 reads SGHTA; CDR2 reads FQGTGA. The CDR3 is made up of 19 amino acids. V gave up 0 bases and J gave up 1 base; unmatched junction bases: 10. This CDR3 is CASSLTGTGGSRRNTEAFF. The CDR3 nucleotides read TGTGCCAGCAGCTTAACCGGGACAGGGGGGTCTAGGCGGAACACTGAAGCTTTCTTT.

The chain joins TRBV6-1 to TRBJ1-5; TRBD1 is a possible D gene (6 bases). CDR1 and CDR2 (germline): MNHNS, SASEGT. The CDR3 extends over 13 amino acids. Trimming pared 6 bases from V and 5 bases from J, leaving 11 bases between. In DNA form, the CDR3 reads TGTGCCAGCAGCCACGGACAGCATCAGCCCCAGCATTTT. This gives the protein CASSHGQHQPQHF.

This clonotype occurred many times. The rearrangement uses TRBV2 and TRBJ1-1; no clear D. Germline V gives CDR1 SNHLY, CDR2 FYNNEI. This CDR3 spans 14 amino acids. Between the trimmed V and J ends, which lost 2 bases and 2 bases, there was a span of 9 bases. CDR3 DNA sequence: TGTGCCAGCAGTGAATTAATAGGAAACACTGAAGCTTTCTTT. It yields the protein CASSELIGNTEAFF.